What follows describes a single T cell receptor beta chain. This sample was taken from a study of blood T cell repertoires in COVID-19. Study-wide context: Acute-phase and convalescent COVID-19 samples originated in the United States, Italy and Spain. PBMCs, B-cell-depleted T cells, or T cells were the source of the cDNA or gDNA that made up the material.

Per the original data handling: Reference gene primer amplification in the assay estimated nucleated cell counts. The protocol was immunoSEQ multiplex PCR, while the TCRdb copy is restricted to in-frame clones and leaves out a portion. The DNA gave D and trimming, while V, J and clone size come from that table. The sample holds nearly 350,000 clones, about 86% seen once. Germline loops: CDR1 MNHEY, CDR2 SMNVEV (reference sequence). The CDR3 sequence is 15 residues long. V was pared by 3 bases and J by 0 bases, with 6 bases between. The sequenced sample consisted of peripheral blood. This receptor was obtained from a man aged 25-40 years with active or convalescent COVID-19. J is TRBJ2-6 and V is TRBV27; D is uncertain. In DNA, the CDR3 is TGTGCCAGCAGTTTGCGTTTCTCTGGGGCCAACGTCCTGACTTTC. The encoded protein is CASSLRFSGANVLTF.